These 8 T cell receptor beta chains were all obtained from the same sample, sequenced in a study of T cell changes during pregnancy in multiple sclerosis. Sequencing was performed with immunoSEQ multiplex PCR; in TCRdb, only in-frame clones are kept and a portion is missing. The table lists roughly 45,000 clones, 88% of them singletons, with 1% to 1.5% in the top ten. Here the sequenced sample was CD4+ T cells from peripheral blood mononuclear cells, taken in the second trimester of pregnancy. Receptors were obtained from a female donor with multiple sclerosis, enrolled in a pregnancy study.

In DNA form, the CDR3 reads TGTGCCAGCAGCCAAGAGAGTGGGACAGGAAATTACAATGAGCAGTTCTTC. This translates into CASSQESGTGNYNEQFF. The genes are TRBV4-2 and TRBJ2-1; 8 bases agree with TRBD1. The CDR3 is 17 residues long. Losses at the gene ends were 0 bases for V and 4 bases for J; bases not matched to a gene: 8. Germline V gene lookup returns CDR1 LGHNA and CDR2 YNFKEQ.

This chain connects TRBV18 to TRBJ2-1; TRBD1 agrees at 9 bases. This CDR3 is built from 14 residues. In germline, CDR1 is KGHSH, CDR2 LQKENI. The junction had 8 bases not matched to a gene; V was cut back by 6 bases and J by 8 bases. CDR3 nucleotides: TGTGCCAGCTCTCCGGGACAGGGTTTGGATGAGCAGTTCTTC. Its translation: CASSPGQGLDEQFF.

The rearrangement joins TRBV7-3 to TRBJ2-3; D possibly corresponds to TRBD1 (5 bases). Germline assignment: CDR1 SGHTA and CDR2 FQGTGA. CDR3 size: 16 residues. Trimming shortened V by 2 bases and J by 6 bases, and 18 bases separated the two germline ends. The CDR3 sequence: CASSLGRRQGLDTQYF. The DNA of the CDR3 is TGTGCCAGCAGCTTAGGGCGGCGGCAGGGTCTGGATACGCAGTATTTT.

The chain recombines TRBV5-4 with TRBJ2-3; unclear D gene. The V and J ends lost 2 bases and 0 bases respectively, with 10 bases between them. CDR3 length equals 15 residues. Germline CDR1 is SGHNT and CDR2 is YYREEE (reference sequence). CDR3 sequence (DNA): TGTGCCAGCAGCTTAGGTGGGCCTAGCACAGATACGCAGTATTTT. Translating it yields CASSLGGPSTDTQYF.

The chain carries TRBV11-3 and TRBJ1-5; 7 bases agree with TRBD1. Germline CDR1 SGHNT, CDR2 YENEEA. V shed 5 bases, J shed 0 bases, and the junction held 13 bases outside the gene matches. The CDR3 has 18 amino acids. Here the CDR3 DNA reads TGTGCCAGCAGCCAGACACGGGACAGAGATCGTAGCAATCAGCCCCAGCATTTT. It is translated as CASSQTRDRDRSNQPQHF.

By share, this clone counts as medium-sized. The chain has TRBV10-2 and TRBJ2-7, with TRBD2 identical over 12 bases. Per the germline V gene, CDR1 is WSHSY and CDR2 is SAAADI. The V segment lost 2 bases and the J segment 6 bases; nucleotides outside the gene matches: 8. The CDR3 loop spans 16 amino acids. This chain's CDR3 is CASSERRTSGIGEQYF. The CDR3 coding sequence is TGCGCCAGCAGTGAGCGGCGGACTAGCGGGATTGGCGAGCAGTACTTC.

This clone was counted only a few times. The chain employs TRBV19 and TRBJ2-3; weak D call: TRBD2 (6 bases). Trimming took off 6 bases at V and 2 bases at J, with 12 bases between the two ends. The CDR3 covers 14 residues. The germline CDR1 and CDR2 sequences are LNHDA and SQIVND (reference sequence). Here the CDR3 DNA reads TGTGCCAGTAGCGGGACTGTACTCACAGATACGCAGTATTTT. This gives the protein CASSGTVLTDTQYF.

The chain is built from TRBV30 and TRBJ2-3; 12 bases align to TRBD2. This CDR3 is built from 17 residues. V shed 5 bases and J 2 bases; nucleotides not matched to a gene: 11. Germline CDR1 is GTSNPN and CDR2 is SVGIG (reference sequence). The CDR3: CAWGKLAGGPNTDTQYF. CDR3 coding DNA: TGTGCCTGGGGCAAACTAGCGGGAGGCCCAAACACAGATACGCAGTATTTT.